A single sample is the source of the 19 T cell receptor beta chains below, sequenced in a study of shared clonotypes between healthy human individuals. TCRdb's table, derived via immunoSEQ multiplex PCR, lists solely in-frame clones and lacks some. The sample contains hundreds of thousands of clones, 72% of which appear only once. The sequencing input was memory CD4+ T cells sorted from blood. The subset was: CD45RA-negative fraction. These receptors came from a woman in her twenties or thirties in good health.

The V call is TRBV9, the J call TRBJ2-1, with 9 bases aligning to TRBD1. The CDR3 is 16 amino acids. Germline CDR1 SGDLS, CDR2 YYNGEE. V shed 0 bases, J shed 4 bases, and the junction held 5 bases outside the gene matches. Here the CDR3 reads CASSVGLGQGYNEQFF. For the CDR3, the DNA is TGTGCCAGCAGCGTAGGATTGGGACAGGGATACAATGAGCAGTTCTTC.

The V call is TRBV10-3, the J call TRBJ1-1; a weak D match, TRBD1 (6 bases). CDR1 and CDR2 (germline): ENHRY, SYGVKD. With 3 bases removed from V and 5 bases from J, the gap between germline ends came to 10 bases. The CDR3 covers 13 residues. This CDR3 is CAISDGGGTEAFF. The CDR3 DNA reads TGTGCCATCAGTGACGGAGGGGGGACTGAAGCTTTCTTT.

For the CDR3, the DNA is TGTGCCAGCGGAACCGGAGAGACCCAGTACTTC. This translates into CASGTGETQYF. The J gene is TRBJ2-5, the V gene TRBV6-5; D is undetermined. V lost 8 bases and J 4 bases, leaving 8 bases between the germline ends. The CDR3 runs 11 residues. Germline CDR1 MNHEY, CDR2 SVGAGI.

At least ten counts were recorded for this clone. The chain is built from TRBV18 and TRBJ2-3, with D possibly being TRBD2 (5 bases). Germline assignment: CDR1 KGHSH and CDR2 LQKENI. The V end was cut by 5 bases, the J end by 6 bases, with 18 bases between. This CDR3 has 15 residues. CDR3 in DNA: TGTGCCAGCTCAACGCAAAGCGGTCCATGGGATACGCAGTATTTT. Translating it yields CASSTQSGPWDTQYF.

The CDR3 loop reads CASSIDHRDQPQHF. The DNA of the CDR3 is TGTGCCAGTAGTATAGACCATAGGGATCAGCCCCAGCATTTT. The V gene is TRBV19, the J gene TRBJ1-5, with D unclear. Trimming pared 0 bases from V and 5 bases from J, leaving 8 bases between. Germline CDR1 and CDR2: LNHDA and SQIVND (reference sequence). This CDR3 is 14 amino acids long.

At least ten counts were recorded for this clone. The sample contains more than one DNA sequence encoding this CDR3. The chain links TRBV30 to TRBJ2-4, with 8 nucleotides matching TRBD2. The CDR3 consists of 17 residues. Germline CDR1 is GTSNPN and CDR2 is SVGIG (reference sequence). The V segment lost 4 bases and the J segment 2 bases; nucleotides outside the gene matches: 13. The CDR3 region has the DNA TGTGCCTGGAACCGACAGAAGGGACTAGGCTCCAAAAACATTCAGTACTTC. It specifies CAWNRQKGLGSKNIQYF.

The chain uses TRBV6-5 and TRBJ2-2, with D possibly TRBD1 on 5 matching bases. The CDR3 has 14 residues. Germline-derived CDR1 and CDR2 are MNHEY and SVGAGI. The V and J ends lost 2 bases and 6 bases respectively, with 10 bases between them. DNA of the CDR3: TGTGCCAGCAGTTACCTTCAGGGCCCCGGGGAGCTGTTTTTT. It specifies CASSYLQGPGELFF.

The V and J genes are TRBV7-9 and TRBJ2-7; 9 nucleotides match TRBD2. The CDR3 is made up of 16 amino acids. The V segment lost 5 bases and the J segment 2 bases; nucleotides outside the gene matches: 10. Germline CDR1 and CDR2: SEHNR and FQNEAQ (reference sequence). CDR3 coding DNA: TGTGCCAGCAGCCATTTTAGCGGGAGCTCTCCCTACGAGCAGTACTTC. As protein: CASSHFSGSSPYEQYF. Full variable domain (rest looked up from reference TRBV7-9 and TRBJ2-7): DTGVSQNPRHKITKRGQNVTFRCDPISEHNRLYWYRQTLGQGPEFLTYFQNEAQLEKSRLLSDRFSAERPKGSFSTLEIQRTEQGDSAMYLCASSHFSGSSPYEQYFGPGTRLTVT.

This chain connects TRBV19 to TRBJ1-1, with a tentative D call TRBD1 (5 bases). V was clipped by 6 bases and J by 2 bases, with 13 bases between them. Per the germline V gene, CDR1 is LNHDA and CDR2 is SQIVND (reference sequence). The CDR3 spans 14 residues. CDR3 residues: CASRGHQHNTEAFF. As DNA, the CDR3 is TGTGCCAGTAGAGGACACCAACACAACACTGAAGCTTTCTTT.

The J gene is TRBJ1-5, the V gene TRBV28; D is unclear. V gave up 8 bases and J gave up 6 bases, with 11 bases separating them. The germline V gene has CDR1 MDHEN and CDR2 SYDVKM. The CDR3 has 12 amino acids. The CDR3 DNA sequence: TGTGCCAGCGAAAAAACACGTCAGCCCCAGCATTTT. Translated, it gives CASEKTRQPQHF.

In its sample, this clone was seen a few times. The V call is TRBV5-6, the J call TRBJ2-5, with 10 bases fitting TRBD1. This CDR3 comprises 16 residues. V was pared by 4 bases and J by 7 bases, with 13 bases of the junction left unmatched. Germline loops: CDR1 SGHDT, CDR2 YYEEEE. CDR3: CASSHLRTGGSGTQYF. CDR3 bases: TGTGCCAGCAGCCATCTAAGGACAGGGGGGTCGGGGACCCAGTACTTC.

J is TRBJ2-7 and V is TRBV29-1; 7 bases match TRBD2. The CDR3 totals 12 residues. With V trimmed by 5 bases and J by 3 bases, 4 bases remained unmatched. Germline V gene sequence: CDR1 SQVTM, CDR2 ANQGSEA. The CDR3 spells CSVIERGYEQYF. The CDR3 DNA reads TGCAGCGTTATAGAGCGGGGCTACGAGCAGTACTTC.

V is TRBV10-3 and J is TRBJ2-2; TRBD2 is a possible D gene (5 bases). Trimming left V 0 bases short and J 5 bases short, with 10 bases between. The CDR3 consists of 15 residues. From germline, CDR1 is ENHRY and CDR2 SYGVKD. Here the CDR3 reads CAISESSSYTGELFF. The CDR3 coding sequence is TGTGCCATCAGTGAGTCTTCTAGCTATACCGGGGAGCTGTTTTTT.

This clone came up a few times. V and J are TRBV25-1 and TRBJ2-7; 9 bases match TRBD2. With V trimmed by 4 bases and J by 2 bases, 6 bases remained unmatched. Germline V gene lookup returns CDR1 MGHDK and CDR2 SYGVNS. The CDR3 consists of 15 residues. The CDR3: CASSVRTSAAYEQYF. The CDR3 coding sequence is TGTGCCAGCAGTGTAAGGACTAGCGCTGCCTACGAGCAGTACTTC.

This clone has just one count. The chain has TRBV28 and TRBJ2-3, with 10 positions matching TRBD1. Trimming took 5 bases from V and 3 from J; bases not matched to a gene: 8. The germline CDR1 and CDR2 sequences are MDHEN and SYDVKM. The CDR3 spans 16 residues. CDR3 DNA sequence: TGTGCCAGCAGTAATATCGACAGGGGGCTAACAGATACGCAGTATTTT. This gives the protein CASSNIDRGLTDTQYF.

The rearrangement uses TRBV14 and TRBJ1-1; perhaps TRBD1 as D (5 bases). CDR1 SGHDN and CDR2 FVKESK come from the germline V gene. There are 15 residues in the CDR3. Between the trimmed V and J ends, which lost 5 bases and 10 bases, there was a span of 23 bases. CDR3 region: CASSSGPLPQGGAFF. The CDR3 region has the DNA TGTGCCAGCAGCTCAGGGCCCTTGCCCCAAGGAGGAGCTTTCTTT.

This clone was recorded once. DNA for the CDR3: TGTGCCAGCAGCTCTAAACTGGGACATTTGAACACTGAAGCTTTCTTT. Protein sequence: CASSSKLGHLNTEAFF. The chain recombines TRBV7-9 with TRBJ1-1; D possibly corresponds to TRBD1 (6 bases). Trimming removed 4 bases from V and 0 bases from J, with 15 bases in between. The CDR3 runs to 16 residues. Germline V gene data show CDR1 as SEHNR and CDR2 as FQNEAQ (reference sequence).

This clone showed up many times. The sample holds other DNA sequences that translate to the same CDR3. The genes are TRBV4-1 and TRBJ2-1, with D perhaps TRBD2 (7 bases). The V end lost 0 bases, the J end lost 7 bases, and 19 bases lay between the germline ends. The CDR3 is made up of 17 amino acids. Germline V gene sequence: CDR1 MGHRA, CDR2 YSYEKL. The CDR3 bases are TGCGCCAGCAGCCAAGATAGGGGGGGAGGCCTGGGGAATGAGCAGTTCTTC. It encodes CASSQDRGGGLGNEQFF.

The chain has TRBV19 and TRBJ1-2; D remains unclear. CDR3 length equals 13 residues. Trimming cost V 7 bases and J 8 bases, with 17 bases left between them. Germline V gene data show CDR1 as LNHDA and CDR2 as SQIVND (reference sequence). The CDR3 sequence: CASTLPGQGGYTF. The CDR3 nucleotides are TGTGCCAGTACCCTCCCTGGTCAAGGAGGCTACACCTTC.